This T cell receptor beta chain was found in a study of cytomegalovirus exposure and HLA in healthy donors. Vbeta (60) and Jbeta (13) primers were used in the PCR. Profiling relied on immunoSEQ multiplex PCR, and the TCRdb table lists in-frame clones only, not all of them. The table records about 160,000 clones, around 88% of them present only once. Losses at the gene ends were 5 bases for V and 2 bases for J; bases not matched to a gene: 9. The CDR3 length is 17 residues. Germline V gives CDR1 SGHTA, CDR2 FQGNSA. The sample was PBMCs. This TCR came from a woman aged 25 to 39 in good health and CMV-seronegative. The chain uses TRBV7-2 and TRBJ2-7; 13 positions match TRBD2. The CDR3 DNA sequence: TGTGCCAGCAGCGTAGACTCGACTAGCGGGGGGACCTACGAGCAGTACTTC. Protein: CASSVDSTSGGTYEQYF.